This T cell receptor beta chain was documented in a study of T cell changes during pregnancy in multiple sclerosis. Trimming left V 0 bases short and J 3 bases short, with 16 bases between. The CDR3 spans 17 residues. Germline assignment: CDR1 SGDLS and CDR2 YYNGEE. Repertoires were generated with immunoSEQ multiplex PCR, while TCRdb's copy carries only in-frame clones and drops some. The sample has 85,000 to 100,000 clones, 85% to 95% seen once. The clonotype originates from a female donor with multiple sclerosis, enrolled in a pregnancy study. The chain carries TRBV9 and TRBJ1-3, with D maybe TRBD1 (6 bases). Sequencing was performed on peripheral blood, taken in the first trimester of pregnancy. DNA for the CDR3: TGTGCCAGCAGCGTAGGGGACATCTCTCAATTTGGAAACACCATATATTTT. Protein sequence: CASSVGDISQFGNTIYF.